This T cell receptor beta chain was retrieved from a study of multiple sclerosis patients with progressive multifocal leukoencephalopathy. Broader study findings: Findings may reflect JC virus infection or just general immunocompromise.

The sample's time point: before natalizumab initiation. T0 refers to blood drawn before natalizumab was first infused. Some clones are missing from TCRdb's copy, which holds only in-frame ones; the method was immunoSEQ multiplex PCR. The sample contains roughly 34,000 clones, approximately 89% of which appear only once. The CDR3 covers 16 residues. The germline gives CDR1 MGHRA, CDR2 YSYEKL. V trimming: 3 bases; J trimming: 1 base; junction bases outside the gene matches: 4. Comment on this clone: Its cognate antigen is unknown.

Sequenced input: PBMCs. The sequence was obtained from a human donor with multiple sclerosis. V gene TRBV4-1 combines with J gene TRBJ2-3, with TRBD2 matching over 10 bases. The CDR3 nucleotides are TGCGCCAGCAGCCACCCTAGCGGGAGTCGCACAGATACGCAGTATTTT. Translating it yields CASSHPSGSRTDTQYF.